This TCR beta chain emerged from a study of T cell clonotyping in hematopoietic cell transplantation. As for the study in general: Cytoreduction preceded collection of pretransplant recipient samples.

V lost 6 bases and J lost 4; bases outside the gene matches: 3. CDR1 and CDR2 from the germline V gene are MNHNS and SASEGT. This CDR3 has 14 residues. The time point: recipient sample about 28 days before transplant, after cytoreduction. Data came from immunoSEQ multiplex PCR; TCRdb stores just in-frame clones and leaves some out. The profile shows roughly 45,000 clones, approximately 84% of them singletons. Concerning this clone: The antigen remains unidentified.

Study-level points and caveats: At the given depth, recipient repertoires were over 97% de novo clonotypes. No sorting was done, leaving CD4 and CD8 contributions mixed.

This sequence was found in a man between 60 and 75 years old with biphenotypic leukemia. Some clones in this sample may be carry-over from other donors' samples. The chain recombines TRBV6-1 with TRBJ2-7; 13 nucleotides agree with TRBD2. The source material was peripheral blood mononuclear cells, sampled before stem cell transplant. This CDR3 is CASRETSGRYEQYF. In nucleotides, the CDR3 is TGTGCCAGCAGGGAGACTAGCGGGAGGTACGAGCAGTACTTC.